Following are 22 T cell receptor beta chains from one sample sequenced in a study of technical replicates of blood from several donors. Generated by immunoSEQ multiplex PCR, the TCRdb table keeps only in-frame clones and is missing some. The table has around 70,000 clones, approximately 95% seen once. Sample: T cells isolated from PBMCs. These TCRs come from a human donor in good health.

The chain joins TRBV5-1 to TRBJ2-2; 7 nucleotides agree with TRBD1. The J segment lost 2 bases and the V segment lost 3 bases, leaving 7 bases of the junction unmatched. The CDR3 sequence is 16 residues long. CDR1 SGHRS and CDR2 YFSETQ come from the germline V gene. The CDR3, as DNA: TGCGCCAGCAGCTCTAAGACAGGGCGAAACACCGGGGAGCTGTTTTTT. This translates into CASSSKTGRNTGELFF. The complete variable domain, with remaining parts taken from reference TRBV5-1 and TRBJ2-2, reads KAGVTQTPRYLIKTRGQQVTLSCSPISGHRSVSWYQQTPGQGLQFLFEYFSETQRNKGNFPGRFSGRQFSNSRSEMNVSTLELGDSALYLCASSSKTGRNTGELFFGEGSRLTVL.

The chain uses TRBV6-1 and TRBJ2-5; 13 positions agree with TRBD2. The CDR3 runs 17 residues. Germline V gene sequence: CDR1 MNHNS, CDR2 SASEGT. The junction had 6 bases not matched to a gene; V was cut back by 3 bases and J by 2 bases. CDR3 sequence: CASSDRLAGGRQETQYF. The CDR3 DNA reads TGTGCCAGCAGTGACCGACTAGCGGGAGGCCGTCAAGAGACCCAGTACTTC.

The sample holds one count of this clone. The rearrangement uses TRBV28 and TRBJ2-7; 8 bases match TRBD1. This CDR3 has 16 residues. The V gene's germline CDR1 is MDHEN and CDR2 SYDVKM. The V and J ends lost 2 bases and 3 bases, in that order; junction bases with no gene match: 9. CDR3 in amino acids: CASSLGTRGRGYEQYF. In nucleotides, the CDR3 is TGTGCCAGCAGTTTAGGTACCAGGGGGCGAGGCTACGAGCAGTACTTC.

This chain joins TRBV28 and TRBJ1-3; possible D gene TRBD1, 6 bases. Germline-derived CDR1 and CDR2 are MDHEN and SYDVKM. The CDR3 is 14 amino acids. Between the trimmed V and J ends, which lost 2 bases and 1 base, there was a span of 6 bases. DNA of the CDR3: TGTGCCAGCAGTTTAGACAGGTCTGGAAACACCATATATTTT. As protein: CASSLDRSGNTIYF.

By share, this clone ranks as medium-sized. CDR3 nucleotide sequence: TGCGCCAGCACCACCTTTTCAGAAAACAATGAGCAGTTCTTC. Protein: CASTTFSENNEQFF. The chain recombines TRBV4-1 with TRBJ2-1; unclear D gene. The ends were cut back, 7 bases at V and 5 bases at J, with 15 bases in the middle. Germline CDR1 is MGHRA and CDR2 is YSYEKL. The CDR3 has 14 residues.

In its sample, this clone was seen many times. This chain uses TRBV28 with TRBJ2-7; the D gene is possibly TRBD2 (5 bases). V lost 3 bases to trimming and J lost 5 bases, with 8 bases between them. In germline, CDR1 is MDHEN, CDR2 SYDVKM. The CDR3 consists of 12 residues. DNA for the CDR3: TGTGCCAGCAGTTTGGGAGTCGACGAGCAGTACTTC. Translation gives CASSLGVDEQYF.

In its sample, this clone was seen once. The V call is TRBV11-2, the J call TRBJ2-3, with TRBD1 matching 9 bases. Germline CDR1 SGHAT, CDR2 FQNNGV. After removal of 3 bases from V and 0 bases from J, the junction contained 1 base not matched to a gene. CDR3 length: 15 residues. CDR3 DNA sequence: TGTGCCAGCAGCTTGGACAGGGGCAGCACAGATACGCAGTATTTT. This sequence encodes CASSLDRGSTDTQYF.

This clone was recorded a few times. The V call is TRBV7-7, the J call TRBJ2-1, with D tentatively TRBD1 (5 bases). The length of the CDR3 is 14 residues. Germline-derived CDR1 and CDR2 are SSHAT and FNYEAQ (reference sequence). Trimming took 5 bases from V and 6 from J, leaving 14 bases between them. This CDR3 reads CASSQGVSVNEQFF. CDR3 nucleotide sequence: TGTGCCAGCAGCCAAGGGGTAAGCGTCAATGAGCAGTTCTTC. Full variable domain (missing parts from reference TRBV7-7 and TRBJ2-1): GAGVSQSPRYKVTKRGQDVTLRCDPISSHATLYWYQQALGQGPEFLTYFNYEAQPDKSGLPSDRFSAERPEGSISTLTIQRTEQRDSAMYRCASSQGVSVNEQFFGPGTRLTVL.

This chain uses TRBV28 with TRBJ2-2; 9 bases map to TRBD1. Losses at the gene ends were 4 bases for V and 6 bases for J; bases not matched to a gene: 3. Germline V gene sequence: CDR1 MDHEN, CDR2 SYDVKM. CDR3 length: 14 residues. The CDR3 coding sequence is TGTGCCAGCAGTTGGGGGACAGGGTCCGGGGAGCTGTTTTTT. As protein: CASSWGTGSGELFF. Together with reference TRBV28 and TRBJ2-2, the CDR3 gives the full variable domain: DVKVTQSSRYLVKRTGEKVFLECVQDMDHENMFWYRQDPGLGLRLIYFSYDVKMKEKGDIPEGYSVSREKKERFSLILESASTNQTSMYLCASSWGTGSGELFFGEGSRLTVL.

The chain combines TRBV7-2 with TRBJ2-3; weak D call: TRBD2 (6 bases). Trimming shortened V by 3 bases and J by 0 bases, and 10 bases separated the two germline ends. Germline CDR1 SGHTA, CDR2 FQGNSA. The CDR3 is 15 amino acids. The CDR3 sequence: CASSFGGASTDTQYF. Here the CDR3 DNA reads TGTGCCAGCAGCTTCGGCGGGGCTAGCACAGATACGCAGTATTTT. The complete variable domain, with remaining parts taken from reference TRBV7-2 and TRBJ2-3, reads GAGVSQSPSNKVTEKGKDVELRCDPISGHTALYWYRQSLGQGLEFLIYFQGNSAPDKSGLPSDRFSAERTGGSVSTLTIQRTQQEDSAVYLCASSFGGASTDTQYFGPGTRLTVL.

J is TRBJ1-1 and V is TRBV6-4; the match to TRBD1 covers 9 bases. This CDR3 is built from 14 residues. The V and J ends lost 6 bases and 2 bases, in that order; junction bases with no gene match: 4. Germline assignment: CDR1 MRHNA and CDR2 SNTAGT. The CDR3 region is CASRPGQGNTEAFF. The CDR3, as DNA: TGTGCCAGCAGACCGGGACAGGGAAACACTGAAGCTTTCTTT.

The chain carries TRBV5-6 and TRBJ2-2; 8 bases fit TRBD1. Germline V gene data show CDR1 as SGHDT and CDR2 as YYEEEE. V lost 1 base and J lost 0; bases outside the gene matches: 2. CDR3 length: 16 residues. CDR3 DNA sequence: TGTGCCAGCAGCTTGTCGACAGGGGCGAACACCGGGGAGCTGTTTTTT. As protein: CASSLSTGANTGELFF.

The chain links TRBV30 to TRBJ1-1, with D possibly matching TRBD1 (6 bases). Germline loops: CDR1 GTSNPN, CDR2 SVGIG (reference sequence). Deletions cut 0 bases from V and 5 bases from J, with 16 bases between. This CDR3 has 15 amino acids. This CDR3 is CAWSVGVGARTEAFF. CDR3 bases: TGTGCCTGGAGTGTAGGGGTGGGGGCGCGGACTGAAGCTTTCTTT. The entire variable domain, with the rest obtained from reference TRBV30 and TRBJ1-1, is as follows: SQTIHQWPATLVQPVGSPLSLECTVEGTSNPNLYWYRQAAGRGLQLLFYSVGIGQISSEVPQNLSASRPQDRQFILSSKKLLLSDSGFYLCAWSVGVGARTEAFFGQGTRLTVV.

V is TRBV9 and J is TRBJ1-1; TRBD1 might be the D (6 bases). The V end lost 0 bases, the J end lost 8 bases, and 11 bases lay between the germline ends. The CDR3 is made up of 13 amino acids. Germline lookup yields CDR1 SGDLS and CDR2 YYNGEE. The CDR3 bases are TGTGCCAGCAGCGTAGTCGGGGGGCGCGAAGCTTTCTTT. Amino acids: CASSVVGGREAFF.

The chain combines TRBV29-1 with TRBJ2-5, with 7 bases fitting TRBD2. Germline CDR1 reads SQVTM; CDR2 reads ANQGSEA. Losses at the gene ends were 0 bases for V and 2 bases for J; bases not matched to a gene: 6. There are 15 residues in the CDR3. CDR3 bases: TGCAGCGTTGAAGATCGGTGGGGGGGGCAAGAGACCCAGTACTTC. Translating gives CSVEDRWGGQETQYF.

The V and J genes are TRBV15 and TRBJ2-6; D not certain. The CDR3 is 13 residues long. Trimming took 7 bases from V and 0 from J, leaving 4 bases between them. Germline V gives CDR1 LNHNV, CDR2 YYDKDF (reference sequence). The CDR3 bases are TGTGCCACCACGGGCTCTGGGGCCAACGTCCTGACTTTC. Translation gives CATTGSGANVLTF. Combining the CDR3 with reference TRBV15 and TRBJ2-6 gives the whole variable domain DAMVIQNPRYQVTQFGKPVTLSCSQTLNHNVMYWYQQKSSQAPKLLFHYYDKDFNNEADTPDNFQSRRPNTSFCFLDIRSPGLGDTAMYLCATTGSGANVLTFGAGSRLTVL.

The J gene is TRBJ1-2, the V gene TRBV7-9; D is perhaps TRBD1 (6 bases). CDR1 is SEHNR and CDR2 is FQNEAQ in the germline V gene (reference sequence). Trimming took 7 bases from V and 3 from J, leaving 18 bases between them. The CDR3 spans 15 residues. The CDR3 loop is CASTLPRGTYYGYTF. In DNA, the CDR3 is TGTGCCAGCACCCTTCCCAGGGGAACATACTATGGCTACACCTTC.

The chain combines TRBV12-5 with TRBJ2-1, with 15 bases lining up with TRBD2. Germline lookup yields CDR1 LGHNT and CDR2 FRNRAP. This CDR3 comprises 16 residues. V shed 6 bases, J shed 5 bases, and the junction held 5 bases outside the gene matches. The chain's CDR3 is CASGPGTSGRNNEQFF. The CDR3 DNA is TGTGCTAGTGGGCCCGGGACTAGCGGGAGGAACAATGAGCAGTTCTTC.

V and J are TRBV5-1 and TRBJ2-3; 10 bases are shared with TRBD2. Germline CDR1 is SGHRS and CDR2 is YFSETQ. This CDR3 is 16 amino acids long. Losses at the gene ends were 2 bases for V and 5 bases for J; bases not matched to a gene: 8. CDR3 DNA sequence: TGCGCCAGCAGCTTCAAGCGGGGGGGCAGTGAAGATACGCAGTATTTT. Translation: CASSFKRGGSEDTQYF. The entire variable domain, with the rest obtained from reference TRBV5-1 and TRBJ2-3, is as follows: KAGVTQTPRYLIKTRGQQVTLSCSPISGHRSVSWYQQTPGQGLQFLFEYFSETQRNKGNFPGRFSGRQFSNSRSEMNVSTLELGDSALYLCASSFKRGGSEDTQYFGPGTRLTVL.

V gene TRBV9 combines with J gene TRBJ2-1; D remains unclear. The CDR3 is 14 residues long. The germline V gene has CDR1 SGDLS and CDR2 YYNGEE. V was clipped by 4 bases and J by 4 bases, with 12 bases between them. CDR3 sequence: CASSSPLTYNEQFF. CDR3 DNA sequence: TGTGCCAGCAGCTCCCCCTTAACTTACAATGAGCAGTTCTTC.

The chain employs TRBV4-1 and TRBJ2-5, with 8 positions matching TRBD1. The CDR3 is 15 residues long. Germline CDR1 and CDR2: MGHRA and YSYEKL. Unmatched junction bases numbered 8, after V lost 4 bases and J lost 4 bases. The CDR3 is CASSPGTGQAETQYF. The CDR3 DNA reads TGCGCCAGCAGCCCCGGGACAGGTCAGGCAGAGACCCAGTACTTC.

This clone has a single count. CDR3 amino acids: CASSVESGLYGYTF. DNA of the CDR3: TGTGCCAGCAGCGTAGAGAGCGGTCTTTATGGCTACACCTTC. This chain links TRBV9 with TRBJ1-2; no firm D call. This CDR3 spans 14 amino acids. CDR1 is SGDLS, CDR2 YYNGEE, per germline. Trimming took 0 bases from V and 5 from J, leaving 11 bases between them. The whole variable domain, remainder taken from reference TRBV9 and TRBJ1-2, is DSGVTQTPKHLITATGQRVTLRCSPRSGDLSVYWYQQSLDQGLQFLIQYYNGEERAKGNILERFSAQQFPDLHSELNLSSLELGDSALYFCASSVESGLYGYTFGSGTRLTVV.